This T cell receptor beta chain was recovered during a study of blood T cell repertoires in COVID-19 (dated by TCRdb to the early 2020s). Background on the whole study: Collaborator samples came from the United States, Italy and Spain and covered acute and convalescent phases of COVID-19. Deeply sampled blood TCRbeta repertoires from subjects exposed to, actively infected with, or recovered from COVID-19 were included in the dataset. Samples were obtained from the ongoing ImmuneRACE study (first 160 participants) and from roughly 1,300 subjects provided by 6 global collaborators. Where available, HLA class I and class II types were obtained from metadata supplied by the sample provider rather than from assay-based typing. The repertoires were released in a freely available public database intended as a resource for research on the immune response to SARS-CoV-2. A de-identified subject ID, COVID-19 status, age in years and sex were almost always included in the sample metadata. The material from the prospective study consisted of cDNA or gDNA derived from T cells, B-cell-depleted T cells, or PBMCs.

One collaborating source in Seattle enrolled patients during active infection and followed them longitudinally through the course of disease. Whole blood was collected in K2EDTA tubes by collaborating institutions according to the institutions' own protocols. For TCRbeta analysis, collaborators shipped samples in one of three forms: frozen whole blood, isolated PBMCs, or DNA extracted from either of those sample types. Points the paper makes about the study in general: The quantity of clinical and demographic metadata differed by source and by participant and was supplied without curation.

TCRbeta CDR3 regions were amplified from genomic DNA using the immunoSEQ Assay, a bias-controlled multiplex PCR. Per the authors' processing: The number of nucleated cells in each sample was estimated from the amplification of reference gene primers within the assay. To quantify the absolute abundance of each unique TCRbeta CDR3 rearrangement, sequence reads were collapsed and filtered. For each sample, productive Simpson clonality was calculated by taking the square root of Simpson's diversity index across productive rearrangements. TCRdb holds this immuneACCESS table with in-frame rearrangements only. Some clones are missing; in checked studies, unresolved V genes explain under half, and the rest has no known cause. V and J calls and clone size are as listed in that table; D and trimming were resolved from the DNA. For this sample there are 350,000 or so clones; more than 70% appear just once. 1.5% to 2% of the sample belongs to the ten largest clones.

This clone was found once. Its specific antigen is unknown. It has no much larger one-base neighbor in the sample; base qualities were not kept. This TCR was recovered from a young woman with COVID-19, enrolled during active disease. Sequenced input: peripheral blood.

The nucleotide sequence reads TGTGCCAGCAGCCACGGTGTAACAGATACGCAGTATTTT. It specifies CASSHGVTDTQYF. The chain is encoded by TRBV6-6 joined to TRBJ2-3, with the D gene call left open. Inclusive of the bounding cysteine and phenylalanine, the CDR3 is 13 residues long. The sequence is cut down to CDR3 DNA, 39 bases in frame from base 1. Reading the germline V gene (reference sequence) gives CDR1 MNHNY and CDR2 SVGAGI. V gives up 6 bases and J gives up 3 bases, and the segment between their germline ends measures 10 bases.